This T cell receptor beta chain was recovered during a study of regulatory T cells in long-lasting Graves disease. Arm-PCR of CDR3 regions and iRepertoire HTBI primers were the basis on which TCR beta libraries were built. MiXCR, run by TCRdb on the multiplex PCR reads, gives a single entry per CDR3 protein. The sample carries 370,000 or so distinct CDR3 sequences, 16% recorded once. This clonotype was counted between two and nine times. CDR1 and CDR2 from the germline V gene are KGHSH and LQKENI. This CDR3 spans 14 amino acids. V was clipped by 3 bases and J by 5 bases, with 14 bases between them. Time point of the sample: newly diagnosed GD, antithyroid drugs for less than 3 months. From RNA extracted from PBMCs, the TCR library was made. Diagnoses of Graves' disease were made by American Thyroid Association guidelines. The data were also submitted as part of a second study, on T cells in Graves' hyperthyroidism and ophthalmopathy. Per that paper: Most thyroid clonotypes expanded above 0.001 were also detected in blood.

The sequences come from peripheral blood mononuclear cells (PBMCs), collected at new diagnosis, from a patient treated with antithyroid drugs. The chain uses TRBV18 and TRBJ2-7, with TRBD1 as a possible D gene (5 bases). The sequence was collected from a woman younger than 35 with Graves disease. The CDR3 here is CASSPVPGSHEQYF. The CDR3 DNA is TGTGCCAGCTCACCGGTTCCAGGGTCCCACGAGCAGTACTTC.